This TCR beta chain emerged from a study of cytomegalovirus exposure and HLA in healthy donors. Whole-study context: Findings of an earlier analysis included 90 million to 120 million unique TCR beta sequences from roughly 200 million T cells.

CDR3 length: 16 amino acids. Trimming took 6 bases from V and 0 from J; bases not matched to a gene: 10. Germline V gives CDR1 MDHEN, CDR2 SYDVKM. Regarding this clone: The antigen remains unidentified.

Findings of the study overall: Excluded were some V segments that proved indistinguishable, including TRBV6-2 and TRBV6-3. In a later analysis, TCR beta V- and J-gene trimming showed a link to a missense DCLRE1C variant. Analyses of presence/absence relied on an assumption of roughly uniform sequencing depth across donors.

Primers included in the PCR were 60 Vbeta and 13 Jbeta primers. Assay: immunoSEQ multiplex PCR; the TCRdb copy retains only in-frame clones and omits some. Altogether 65,000 to 75,000 clones are present, 70% to 80% being singletons, with the ten largest covering 6.3%. Specimen: PBMCs. The TCR comes from a man aged 45-60 years in good health and CMV-seronegative. The chain couples TRBV28 to TRBJ1-1; 7 bases match TRBD1. The chain's CDR3 is CASSPPLRGMNTEAFF. DNA of the CDR3: TGTGCCAGCAGCCCCCCACTCAGGGGGATGAACACTGAAGCTTTCTTT.